The 26 T cell receptor beta chains below were found in one sample sequenced in a study of cytomegalovirus exposure and HLA in healthy donors. PCR employed 60 Vbeta and 13 Jbeta primers. Profiling relied on immunoSEQ multiplex PCR, and the TCRdb table lists in-frame clones only, not all of them. Among about 200,000 clones listed, roughly four fifths were seen once. The specimen sequenced was PBMCs. The receptors here all came from a woman under 30 in good health and CMV-seronegative.

This chain uses TRBV9 with TRBJ1-2; unclear D gene. Trimming left V 0 bases short and J 4 bases short, with 13 bases between. Germline CDR1 reads SGDLS; CDR2 reads YYNGEE. This CDR3 spans 15 amino acids. The CDR3 bases are TGTGCCAGCAGCGTAGATATGGGAGAGGGCTATGGCTACACCTTC. Amino acids: CASSVDMGEGYGYTF.

CDR3 protein: CARKRDPRVVSNQPQHF. The CDR3 DNA follows: TGCGCCAGGAAGAGAGACCCCCGGGTGGTAAGCAATCAGCCCCAGCATTTT. J is TRBJ1-5 and V is TRBV5-1, with D hard to call. The CDR3 covers 17 residues. Germline V gene lookup returns CDR1 SGHRS and CDR2 YFSETQ. With 8 bases removed from V and 1 base from J, the gap between germline ends came to 22 bases.

The rearrangement uses TRBV7-2 and TRBJ2-7; D unclear. The CDR3 covers 13 residues. Looked up from germline, CDR1 is SGHTA and CDR2 is FQGNSA. V dropped 5 bases and J dropped 6 bases, with 14 bases sitting between them. This chain's CDR3 is CASSEPPAVEQYV. Here the CDR3 DNA reads TGTGCCAGCAGCGAACCCCCCGCGGTCGAGCAGTACGTC.

The chain has TRBV4-2 and TRBJ2-1; TRBD1 is a possible D gene (6 bases). Germline V lookup: CDR1 LGHNA, CDR2 YNFKEQ. CDR3 length: 21 amino acids. V was cut by 2 bases and J by 0 bases, with 26 bases left in between. CDR3 residues: CASSQLGNRELLQSSYNEQFF. CDR3 DNA sequence: TGTGCCAGCAGCCAATTAGGGAACAGGGAACTCCTACAAAGCTCCTACAATGAGCAGTTCTTC.

The V gene is TRBV7-2, the J gene TRBJ2-5, with 9 bases lining up with TRBD2. This CDR3 comprises 17 residues. Germline CDR1 is SGHTA and CDR2 is FQGNSA. The ends lost 2 bases at V and 5 bases at J; junction bases unmatched: 12. The CDR3 nucleotides are TGTGCCAGCAGCTTAAATGTGCCGGGACTAGCTTCGGAGACCCAGTACTTC. Its protein product is CASSLNVPGLASETQYF.

This clone showed up just a few times. V and J are TRBV19 and TRBJ1-1; a possible D gene is TRBD1 (5 bases). Trimming pared 5 bases from V and 0 bases from J, leaving 10 bases between. The CDR3 is 14 amino acids. CDR1 is LNHDA and CDR2 is SQIVND in the germline V gene (reference sequence). CDR3 protein: CASSGGEVNTEAFF. Here the CDR3 DNA reads TGTGCCAGTAGTGGGGGGGAGGTGAACACTGAAGCTTTCTTT.

J is TRBJ1-2 and V is TRBV4-3, with 11 positions matching TRBD1. Germline CDR1 is LGHNA and CDR2 is YSLEER. The J segment lost 5 bases and the V segment lost 0 bases, leaving 5 bases of the junction unmatched. The CDR3 is made up of 16 amino acids. The DNA of the CDR3 is TGCGCCAGCAGCCAAGAACCAGGACAGGGGGCGTATGGCTACACCTTC. Its protein is CASSQEPGQGAYGYTF.

The chain uses TRBV13 and TRBJ2-2, with 9 bases identical to TRBD2. The CDR3 spans 15 residues. Trimming removed 5 bases from V and 3 bases from J; junction bases left unmatched: 4. Germline V gives CDR1 PRHDT, CDR2 FYEKMQ (reference sequence). The CDR3 protein is CASSNSGRYTGELFF. The CDR3 bases are TGTGCCAGCAGCAACAGCGGGAGGTACACCGGGGAGCTGTTTTTT.

The CDR3: CSPSARDEQFF. The DNA of the CDR3 is TGCAGTCCTTCAGCCCGGGATGAGCAGTTCTTC. The chain uses TRBV20-1 and TRBJ2-1; D remains ambiguous. The V gene's germline CDR1 is DFQATT and CDR2 SNEGSKA (reference sequence). Trimming removed 8 bases from V and 8 bases from J, with 13 bases in between. The CDR3 length is 11 residues.

The chain combines TRBV7-2 with TRBJ2-3, with TRBD1 as a possible D gene (5 bases). This CDR3 spans 16 amino acids. CDR1 is SGHTA, CDR2 FQGNSA, per germline. Trimming removed 4 bases at V and 0 bases at J, with 14 bases between. The CDR3 sequence: CASSSRQTPSTDTQYF. CDR3 DNA sequence: TGTGCCAGCAGCTCCCGACAGACGCCTAGCACAGATACGCAGTATTTT.

The chain links TRBV7-2 to TRBJ2-7, with 9 bases matching TRBD1. The CDR3 sequence is 14 residues long. Trimming at V came to 5 bases and at J to 6 bases, leaving 8 bases not matched to a gene. Germline V gives CDR1 SGHTA, CDR2 FQGNSA. CDR3 residues: CASSPGQGRTEQYF. The CDR3 nucleotides are TGTGCCAGCAGCCCGGGACAGGGCCGTACCGAGCAGTACTTC.

The chain recombines TRBV11-2 with TRBJ2-2; 7 nucleotides align to TRBD2. This CDR3 spans 17 amino acids. J gave up 5 bases and V 0 bases, and 9 bases lay outside the gene matches. Germline CDR1 SGHAT, CDR2 FQNNGV. CDR3 residues: CASSLEASSGRTGELFF. The CDR3 nucleotides are TGTGCCAGCAGCTTAGAGGCATCTAGCGGTAGAACCGGGGAGCTGTTTTTT.

This chain links TRBV7-9 with TRBJ2-1; 12 bases are shared with TRBD2. V gave up 1 base and J gave up 4 bases; unmatched junction bases: 2. The germline CDR1 and CDR2 sequences are SEHNR and FQNEAQ (reference sequence). The CDR3 covers 16 residues. The CDR3 loop is CASSLVLAGGYNEQFF. The CDR3 nucleotides read TGTGCCAGCAGCTTAGTCCTAGCGGGAGGGTACAATGAGCAGTTCTTC. Full variable domain (rest looked up from reference TRBV7-9 and TRBJ2-1): DTGVSQNPRHKITKRGQNVTFRCDPISEHNRLYWYRQTLGQGPEFLTYFQNEAQLEKSRLLSDRFSAERPKGSFSTLEIQRTEQGDSAMYLCASSLVLAGGYNEQFFGPGTRLTVL.

J is TRBJ2-5 and V is TRBV19; 7 nucleotides line up with TRBD1. The V and J ends lost 5 bases and 1 base, in that order; junction bases with no gene match: 7. Germline CDR1 LNHDA, CDR2 SQIVND (reference sequence). This CDR3 has 15 amino acids. CDR3 loop: CASSGDRVFQETQYF. Written as DNA, the CDR3 is TGTGCCAGTAGTGGAGACAGGGTCTTCCAAGAGACCCAGTACTTC.

There are a few counts of this clone. This chain links TRBV29-1 with TRBJ1-4; TRBD1 might be the D (5 bases). Germline CDR1 and CDR2: SQVTM and ANQGSEA. This CDR3 contains 17 residues. V dropped 7 bases and J dropped 0 bases, with 21 bases sitting between them. CDR3 coding DNA: TGCAGCGCAGCCCAGGGAACCCAGACCGCAACTAATGAAAAACTGTTTTTT. This sequence encodes CSAAQGTQTATNEKLFF.

The gene calls are TRBV30 and TRBJ2-3, with 7 bases lining up with TRBD1. Germline V gene data show CDR1 as GTSNPN and CDR2 as SVGIG (reference sequence). Losses at the gene ends were 4 bases for V and 2 bases for J; bases not matched to a gene: 6. This CDR3 has 14 amino acids. CDR3 sequence (DNA): TGTGCCTGGAAAGGGGGCTACCTCACAGATACGCAGTATTTT. It codes for CAWKGGYLTDTQYF.

The chain employs TRBV4-3 and TRBJ2-5; D gene ambiguous. With 4 bases removed from V and 2 bases from J, the gap between germline ends came to 14 bases. Germline CDR1 is LGHNA and CDR2 is YSLEER. There are 15 residues in the CDR3. This CDR3 is CASSLAASGQETQYF. In DNA, the CDR3 is TGCGCCAGCAGCCTGGCGGCATCCGGACAAGAGACCCAGTACTTC.

Worth noting for this clone: At one boundary the junction diverges from the germline segment, which might be a read error. The chain recombines TRBV10-3 with TRBJ1-1; D perhaps matches TRBD1 (5 bases). Germline V gene data show CDR1 as ENHRY and CDR2 as SYGVKD. This CDR3 spans 13 amino acids. The CDR3 nucleotides read TGTGCCGTCAGCGAAACAGGCTACACTGAAGCTTTCTTT. Amino acids: CAVSETGYTEAFF.

Details on this clone: At one end, the junction sequence differs from germline, possibly due to a read error. CDR3: CSSMIYGSGTEAFF. The CDR3 DNA reads as TGTTCCAGCATGATATATGGTTCGGGTACTGAAGCTTTCTTT. The V gene is TRBV7-9, the J gene TRBJ1-1; the D is unclear. The germline V gene has CDR1 SEHNR and CDR2 FQNEAQ (reference sequence). The CDR3 has 14 amino acids.

The chain has TRBV19 and TRBJ1-5; the D is unclear. Per the germline V gene, CDR1 is LNHDA and CDR2 is SQIVND (reference sequence). The ends were cut back, 5 bases at V and 0 bases at J, with 14 bases in the middle. This CDR3 spans 16 amino acids. CDR3 coding DNA: TGTGCCAGTAGTCCGCCCTTATCTAATAGCAATCAGCCCCAGCATTTT. It encodes CASSPPLSNSNQPQHF.

The CDR3 sequence: CASSLSGRGTRRGNTIYF. The CDR3 region has the DNA TGTGCCAGCAGCTTATCGGGCCGTGGGACACGACGTGGAAACACCATATATTTT. The V and J genes are TRBV5-4 and TRBJ1-3, with a possible D match to TRBD1 (6 bases). The CDR3 sequence is 18 residues long. Trimming shortened V by 2 bases and J by 3 bases, and 21 bases separated the two germline ends. Germline V lookup: CDR1 SGHNT, CDR2 YYREEE (reference sequence).

A single count supports this clone. The rearrangement links TRBV28 to TRBJ1-2, with 10 nucleotides matching TRBD1. The CDR3 is 14 amino acids. Unmatched junction bases numbered 11, after V lost 6 bases and J lost 10 bases. The V gene's germline CDR1 is MDHEN and CDR2 SYDVKM. CDR3 bases: TGTGCCAGCAGGCCCGACAGGGGGCGGACCGACTACACCTTC. Protein sequence: CASRPDRGRTDYTF.

The rearrangement uses TRBV5-1 and TRBJ2-4; maybe TRBD2 (5 bases). The CDR3 extends over 15 amino acids. The germline gives CDR1 SGHRS, CDR2 YFSETQ. V was trimmed by 0 bases and J by 5 bases, leaving 12 bases between them. CDR3 sequence (DNA): TGCGCCAGCAGCTTGGTAGAGGGTATCGAAAACATTCAGTACTTC. Protein sequence: CASSLVEGIENIQYF.

This chain joins TRBV6-5 and TRBJ1-2; TRBD1 might be the D (5 bases). The CDR3 is made up of 13 amino acids. The V gene's germline CDR1 is MNHEY and CDR2 SVGAGI. V shed 5 bases and J shed 4 bases, with 11 bases lying between them. This CDR3 reads CASSDSVSYGYTF. CDR3 DNA sequence: TGTGCCAGCAGTGACAGTGTATCCTATGGCTACACCTTC.

The chain employs TRBV5-4 and TRBJ2-1; 8 bases fit TRBD2. This CDR3 region has 15 residues. Germline CDR1 SGHNT, CDR2 YYREEE (reference sequence). The ends lost 4 bases at V and 6 bases at J; junction bases unmatched: 9. The CDR3 bases are TGTGCCAGCAGCGGATCAAGCGGGAGAGCCAATGAGCAGTTCTTC. This translates into CASSGSSGRANEQFF. The full variable domain, with the rest looked up from reference TRBV5-4 and TRBJ2-1, is ETGVTQSPTHLIKTRGQQVTLRCSSQSGHNTVSWYQQALGQGPQFIFQYYREEENGRGNFPPRFSGLQFPNYSSELNVNALELDDSALYLCASSGSSGRANEQFFGPGTRLTVL.

This chain links TRBV4-1 with TRBJ2-2, with 7 bases aligning to TRBD2. Germline V gene lookup returns CDR1 MGHRA and CDR2 YSYEKL. Unmatched junction bases numbered 12, after V lost 2 bases and J lost 6 bases. CDR3 length: 17 residues. Here the CDR3 DNA reads TGCGCCAGCAGCCAAAGAGGGAGGGAGGGCCGGTCCGGGGAGCTGTTTTTT. This encodes CASSQRGREGRSGELFF.